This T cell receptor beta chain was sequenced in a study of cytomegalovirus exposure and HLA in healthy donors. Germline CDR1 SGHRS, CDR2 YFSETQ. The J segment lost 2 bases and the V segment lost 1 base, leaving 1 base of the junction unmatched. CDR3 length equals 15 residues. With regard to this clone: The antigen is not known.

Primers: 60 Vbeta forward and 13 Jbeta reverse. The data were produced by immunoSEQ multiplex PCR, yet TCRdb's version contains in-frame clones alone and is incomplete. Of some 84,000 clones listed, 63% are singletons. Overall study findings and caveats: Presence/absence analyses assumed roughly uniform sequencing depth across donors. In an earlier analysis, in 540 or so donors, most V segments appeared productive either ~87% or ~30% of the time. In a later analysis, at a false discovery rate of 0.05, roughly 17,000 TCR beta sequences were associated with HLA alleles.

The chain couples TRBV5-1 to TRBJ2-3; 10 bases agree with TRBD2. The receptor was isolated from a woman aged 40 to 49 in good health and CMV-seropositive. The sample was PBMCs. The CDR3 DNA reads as TGCGCCAGCAGCTTGACTAGCGGGAACACAGATACGCAGTATTTT. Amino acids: CASSLTSGNTDTQYF.